This T cell receptor beta chain came from a study of T cell responses to AZD1222 COVID-19 vaccine. Study details: The study pooled second doses at about 4 or about 12 weeks. Study-level results: Donors were mostly white British, more females; clonal diversity possibly underestimated. Unmutated variant regions are reportedly the target of nearly half of TCRs that are spike-specific.

The table came from immunoSEQ multiplex PCR; TCRdb's copy has only in-frame clones and leaves some out. The sample includes under 130,000 clones, 80% to 95% of them seen just once. For this clone: Its antigen is not known.

CDR1 and CDR2 (germline): SGHRS, YFSETQ. V dropped 0 bases and J dropped 3 bases, with 7 bases sitting between them. The CDR3 runs to 14 residues. The sequence derives from an adult in good health. The sequencing here drew on peripheral blood, taken on day 0 of AZD1222 vaccination. This chain connects TRBV5-1 to TRBJ1-5, with D possibly matching TRBD1 (5 bases). The CDR3 sequence is CASSLAGLNQPQHF. CDR3 bases: TGCGCCAGCAGCTTGGCAGGGCTCAATCAGCCCCAGCATTTT.